This TCR beta chain was found in a study of cytomegalovirus exposure and HLA in healthy donors. This clone came up a few times. Its antigen is as yet unknown. Primers included in the PCR were 60 Vbeta and 13 Jbeta primers. TCRdb's copy holds only in-frame clones and misses some; the assay was immunoSEQ multiplex PCR. The data show about 120,000 clones, 75% to 80% seen once. Whole-study findings and limits: Among the most significant clusters, several appeared linked to common viral pathogens in a later analysis.

The CDR3 is 14 amino acids. CDR1 is MNHEY and CDR2 is SMNVEV in the germline V gene (reference sequence). Trimming took off 2 bases at V and 5 bases at J, with 13 bases between the two ends. This chain links TRBV27 with TRBJ2-7; D uncertain. The sequence was collected from a woman aged 40 to 49 in good health and CMV-seronegative. What was sequenced was PBMCs. CDR3 DNA sequence: TGTGCCAGCAGTTTAGGGCGTTGGGTCAACGAGCAGTACTTC. It is translated as CASSLGRWVNEQYF.